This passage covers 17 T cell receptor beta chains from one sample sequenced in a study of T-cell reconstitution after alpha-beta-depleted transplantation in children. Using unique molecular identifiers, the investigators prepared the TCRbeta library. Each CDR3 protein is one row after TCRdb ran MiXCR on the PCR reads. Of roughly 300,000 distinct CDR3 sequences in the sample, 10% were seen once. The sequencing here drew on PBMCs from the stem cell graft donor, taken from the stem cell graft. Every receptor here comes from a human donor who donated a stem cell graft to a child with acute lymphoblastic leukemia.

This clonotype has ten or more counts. The CDR3 loop is CASSFTLGVGETQYF. CDR3 sequence (DNA): TGTGCCAGCAGCTTTACGCTGGGGGTCGGAGAGACCCAGTACTTC. The chain carries TRBV7-2 and TRBJ2-5; the D call may be TRBD1 or TRBD2 (5 bases each). The germline V gene has CDR1 SGHTA and CDR2 FQGNSA. This CDR3 has 15 amino acids. V gave up 3 bases and J gave up 4 bases, with 15 bases separating them.

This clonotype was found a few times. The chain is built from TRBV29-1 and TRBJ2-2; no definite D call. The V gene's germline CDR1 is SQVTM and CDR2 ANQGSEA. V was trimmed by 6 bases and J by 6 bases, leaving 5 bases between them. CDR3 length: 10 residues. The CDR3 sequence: CSVLAGELFF. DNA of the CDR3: TGCAGCGTCCTAGCCGGGGAGCTGTTTTTT.

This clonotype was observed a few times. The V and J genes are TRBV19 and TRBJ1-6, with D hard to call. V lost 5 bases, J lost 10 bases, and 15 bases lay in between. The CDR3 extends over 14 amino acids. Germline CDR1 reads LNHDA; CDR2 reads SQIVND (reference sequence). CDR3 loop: CASSLTELGSPLHF. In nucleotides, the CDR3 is TGTGCCAGTAGTCTCACTGAGTTGGGCTCACCCCTCCACTTT. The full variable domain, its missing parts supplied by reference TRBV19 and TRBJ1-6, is DGGITQSPKYLFRKEGQNVTLSCEQNLNHDAMYWYRQDPGQGLRLIYYSQIVNDFQKGDIAEGYSVSREKKESFPLTVTSAQKNPTAFYLCASSLTELGSPLHFGNGTRLTVT.

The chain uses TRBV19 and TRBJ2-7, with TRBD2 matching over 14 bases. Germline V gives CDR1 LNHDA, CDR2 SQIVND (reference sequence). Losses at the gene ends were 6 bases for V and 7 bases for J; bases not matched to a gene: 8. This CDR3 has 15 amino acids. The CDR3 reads CASSTGLAGGEEQYF. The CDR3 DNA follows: TGTGCCAGTAGCACCGGACTAGCGGGAGGTGAGGAGCAGTACTTC.

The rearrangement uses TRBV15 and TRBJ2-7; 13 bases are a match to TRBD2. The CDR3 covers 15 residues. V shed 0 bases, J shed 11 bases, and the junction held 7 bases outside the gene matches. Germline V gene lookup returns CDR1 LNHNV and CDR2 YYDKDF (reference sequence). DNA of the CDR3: TGTGCCACCAGCAGAGATAGGACTAGCGGGAGTATTGAGTACTTC. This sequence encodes CATSRDRTSGSIEYF.

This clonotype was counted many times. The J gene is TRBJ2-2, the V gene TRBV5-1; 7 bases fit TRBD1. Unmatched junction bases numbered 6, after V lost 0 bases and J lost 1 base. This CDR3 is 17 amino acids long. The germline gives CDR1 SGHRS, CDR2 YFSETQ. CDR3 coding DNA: TGCGCCAGCAGCTTGGATGGGACAGCGATGAACACCGGGGAGCTGTTTTTT. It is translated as CASSLDGTAMNTGELFF. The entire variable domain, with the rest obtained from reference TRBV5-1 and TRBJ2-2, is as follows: KAGVTQTPRYLIKTRGQQVTLSCSPISGHRSVSWYQQTPGQGLQFLFEYFSETQRNKGNFPGRFSGRQFSNSRSEMNVSTLELGDSALYLCASSLDGTAMNTGELFFGEGSRLTVL.

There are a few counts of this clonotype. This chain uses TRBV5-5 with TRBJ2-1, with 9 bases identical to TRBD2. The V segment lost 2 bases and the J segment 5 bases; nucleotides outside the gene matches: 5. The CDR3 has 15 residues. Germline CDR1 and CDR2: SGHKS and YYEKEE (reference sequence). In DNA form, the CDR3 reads TGTGCCAGCAGCTTCCCGGGACTAGCCAACAATGAGCAGTTCTTC. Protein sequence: CASSFPGLANNEQFF.

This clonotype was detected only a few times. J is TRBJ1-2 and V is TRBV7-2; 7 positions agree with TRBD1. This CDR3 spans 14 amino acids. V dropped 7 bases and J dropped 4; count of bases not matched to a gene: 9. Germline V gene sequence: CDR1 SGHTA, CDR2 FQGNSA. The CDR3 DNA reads TGTGCCAGCATTCTGACAGGGAGACCCTATGGCTACACCTTC. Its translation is CASILTGRPYGYTF.

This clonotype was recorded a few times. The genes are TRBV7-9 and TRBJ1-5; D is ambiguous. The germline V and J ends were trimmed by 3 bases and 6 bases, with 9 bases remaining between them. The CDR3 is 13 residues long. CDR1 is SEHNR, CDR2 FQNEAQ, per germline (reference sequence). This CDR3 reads CASSFDSAQPQHF. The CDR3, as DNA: TGTGCCAGCAGCTTCGATTCGGCTCAGCCCCAGCATTTT.

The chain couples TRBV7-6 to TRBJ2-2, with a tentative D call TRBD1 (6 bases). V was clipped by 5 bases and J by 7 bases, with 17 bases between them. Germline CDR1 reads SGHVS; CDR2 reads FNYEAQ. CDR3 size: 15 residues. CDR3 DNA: TGTGCCAGCAGCCCCGAGGGGGTTCGAGTCGGGGAGCTGTTTTTT. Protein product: CASSPEGVRVGELFF.

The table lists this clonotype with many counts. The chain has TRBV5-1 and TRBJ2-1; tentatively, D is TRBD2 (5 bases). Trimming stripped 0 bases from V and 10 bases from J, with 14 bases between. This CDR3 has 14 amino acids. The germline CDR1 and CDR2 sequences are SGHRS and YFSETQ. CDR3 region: CASSLDRGFNEQFF. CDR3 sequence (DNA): TGCGCCAGCAGCTTGGATCGGGGATTCAACGAGCAGTTCTTC.

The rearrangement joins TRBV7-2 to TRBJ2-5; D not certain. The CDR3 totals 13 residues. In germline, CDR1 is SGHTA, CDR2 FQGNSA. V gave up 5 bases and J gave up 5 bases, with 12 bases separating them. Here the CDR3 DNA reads TGTGCCAGCAGCCCTCAGTTTGGGGAGACCCAGTACTTC. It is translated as CASSPQFGETQYF.

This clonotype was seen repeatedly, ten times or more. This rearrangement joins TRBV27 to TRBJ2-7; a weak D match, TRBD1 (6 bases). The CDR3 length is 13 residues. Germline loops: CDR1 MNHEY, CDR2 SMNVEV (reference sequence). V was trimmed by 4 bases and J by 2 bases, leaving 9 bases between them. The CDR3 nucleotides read TGTGCCAGCAGTTCCCGGACAGCCTACGAGCAGTACTTC. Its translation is CASSSRTAYEQYF.

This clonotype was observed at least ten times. The CDR3 loop reads CASSSDGVNTGELFF. CDR3 nucleotides: TGTGCCAGCAGTTCGGACGGAGTCAACACCGGGGAGCTGTTTTTT. The gene calls are TRBV28 and TRBJ2-2; unclear D gene. The CDR3 extends over 15 amino acids. V was cut by 4 bases and J by 2 bases, with 11 bases left in between. Germline-derived CDR1 and CDR2 are MDHEN and SYDVKM.

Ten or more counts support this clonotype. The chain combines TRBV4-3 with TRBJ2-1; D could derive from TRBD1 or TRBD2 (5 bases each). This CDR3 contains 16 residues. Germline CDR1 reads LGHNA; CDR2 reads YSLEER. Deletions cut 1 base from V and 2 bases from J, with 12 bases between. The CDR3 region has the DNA TGCGCCAGCAGCCAAGGGGGCGAGGGCACCTACAATGAGCAGTTCTTC. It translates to CASSQGGEGTYNEQFF.

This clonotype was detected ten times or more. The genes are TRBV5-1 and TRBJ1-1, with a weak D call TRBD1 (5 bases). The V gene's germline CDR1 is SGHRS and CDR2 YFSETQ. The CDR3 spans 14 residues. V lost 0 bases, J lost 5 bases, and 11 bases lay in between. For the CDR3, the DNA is TGCGCCAGCAGCTTGGTGAAGGACAAAACTGAAGCTTTCTTT. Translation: CASSLVKDKTEAFF. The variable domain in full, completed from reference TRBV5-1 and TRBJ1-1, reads KAGVTQTPRYLIKTRGQQVTLSCSPISGHRSVSWYQQTPGQGLQFLFEYFSETQRNKGNFPGRFSGRQFSNSRSEMNVSTLELGDSALYLCASSLVKDKTEAFFGQGTRLTVV.

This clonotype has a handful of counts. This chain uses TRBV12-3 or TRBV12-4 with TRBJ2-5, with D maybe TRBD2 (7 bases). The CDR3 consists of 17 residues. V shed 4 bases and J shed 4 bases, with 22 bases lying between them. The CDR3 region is CASSSYSGGGGGETQYF. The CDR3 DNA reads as TGTGCCAGCAGTTCGTATTCGGGGGGCGGTGGCGGAGAGACCCAGTACTTC.